The 21 T cell receptor beta chains given below trace back to one sample, sequenced in a study of post-analysis software for immune sequencing data. Whole-study results and caveats: Compared with controls, patients had more of roughly 5 TRBV segments, including TRBV5-6, TRBV5-1 and TRBV20-1.

The authors incorporated unique molecular identifiers into the TCR beta cDNA libraries. A single record per CDR3 protein comes from TCRdb applying MiXCR to the PCR reads. The sample contains 400,000 to 500,000 distinct CDR3 sequences, 30% to 40% of which appear only once. What these receptors recognize is not known. The sequenced sample was blood. The receptors shown here come from a girl aged 2 to 9 with multiple sclerosis.

The sample holds a few counts of this clonotype. CDR3 nucleotide sequence: TGTGCCAGCAGCTTTTCTGGACCAAACGTCGGAGATACGCAGTATTTT. Translation gives CASSFSGPNVGDTQYF. The chain is built from TRBV7-2 and TRBJ2-3; the D is unclear. Germline CDR1 SGHTA, CDR2 FQGNSA. This CDR3 has 16 residues. V was clipped by 3 bases and J by 5 bases, with 18 bases between them.

V gene TRBV20-1 combines with J gene TRBJ2-7; D is perhaps TRBD2 (5 bases). Deletions cut 0 bases from V and 2 bases from J, with 11 bases between. Germline lookup yields CDR1 DFQATT and CDR2 SNEGSKA (reference sequence). CDR3 length: 14 amino acids. DNA of the CDR3: TGCAGTGCTAGAGAGTCTAGCCGAACCTACGAGCAGTACTTC. It encodes CSARESSRTYEQYF.

This clonotype appeared once. The chain couples TRBV3-1 to TRBJ2-2; D is uncertain. V lost 3 bases and J lost 7, with 24 bases in between. In germline, CDR1 is LGHDT, CDR2 YNNKEL (reference sequence). CDR3 length equals 18 residues. Written as DNA, the CDR3 is TGTGCCAGCAGCCACGACTCCCGGGTCCTTACCAACGACGGGGAGCTGTTTTTT. Residues: CASSHDSRVLTNDGELFF.

The chain carries TRBV7-2 and TRBJ1-5, with TRBD1 matching 7 bases. Germline CDR1 and CDR2: SGHTA and FQGNSA. J gave up 4 bases and V 3 bases, and 6 bases lay outside the gene matches. CDR3 length: 15 amino acids. The CDR3, as DNA: TGTGCCAGCAGCTTGGAGGGGACAGTAAATCAGCCCCAGCATTTT. This encodes CASSLEGTVNQPQHF. Together with reference TRBV7-2 and TRBJ1-5, the CDR3 gives the full variable domain: GAGVSQSPSNKVTEKGKDVELRCDPISGHTALYWYRQSLGQGLEFLIYFQGNSAPDKSGLPSDRFSAERTGGSVSTLTIQRTQQEDSAVYLCASSLEGTVNQPQHFGDGTRLSIL.

V and J are TRBV13 and TRBJ2-4; 8 nucleotides align to TRBD1. The tail of the sequence fits TRBJ2-5 better, so the J call may be wrong. This CDR3 spans 17 amino acids. CDR1 is PRHDT, CDR2 FYEKMQ, per germline (reference sequence). CDR3 in amino acids: CASSRNFPTGAQETQYF. The CDR3 coding sequence is TGTGCCAGCAGCCGCAATTTCCCGACAGGGGCCCAAGAGACCCAGTACTTC.

The rearrangement uses TRBV6-5 and TRBJ2-7; D is possibly TRBD1 (5 bases). V shed 0 bases and J shed 2 bases, with 11 bases lying between them. The germline V gene has CDR1 MNHEY and CDR2 SVGAGI. This CDR3 spans 15 amino acids. CDR3 residues: CASSYSTQGPYEQYF. For the CDR3, the DNA is TGTGCCAGCAGTTACTCGACTCAGGGCCCCTACGAGCAGTACTTC.

This rearrangement joins TRBV12-3 or TRBV12-4 to TRBJ2-7; D possibly corresponds to TRBD1 (6 bases). This CDR3 contains 13 residues. Trimming cost V 3 bases and J 6 bases, with 12 bases left between them. CDR3 region: CASSFGQSCEQYF. The DNA for the CDR3 is TGTGCCAGCAGTTTTGGACAGAGCTGCGAGCAGTACTTC.

The chain combines TRBV4-2 with TRBJ1-1; D gene uncertain. This CDR3 has 14 residues. V was trimmed by 0 bases and J by 8 bases, leaving 13 bases between them. CDR1 is LGHNA, CDR2 YNFKEQ, per germline. CDR3 sequence (DNA): TGTGCCAGCAGCCAAGAGTCCAAGGGTCGGGAAGCTTTCTTT. Residues: CASSQESKGREAFF.

The rearrangement links TRBV29-1 to TRBJ1-1, with 7 bases aligning to TRBD1. Per germline, CDR1 SQVTM and CDR2 ANQGSEA. V was clipped by 7 bases and J by 1 base; unmatched bases: 15. This CDR3 has 16 amino acids. This CDR3 reads CSAPRQGALRNTEAFF. The CDR3 nucleotides read TGCAGCGCGCCAAGACAGGGTGCACTAAGGAACACTGAAGCTTTCTTT.

This clonotype was seen only a few times. The V and J genes are TRBV27 and TRBJ2-5, with D possibly called TRBD1 or TRBD2 (6 bases each). This CDR3 is built from 17 residues. Between the trimmed V and J ends, which lost 2 bases and 5 bases, there was a span of 21 bases. Per the germline V gene, CDR1 is MNHEY and CDR2 is SMNVEV (reference sequence). The CDR3: CASSLEGGRGFVETQYF. DNA for the CDR3: TGTGCCAGCAGTTTAGAAGGGGGGCGTGGGTTCGTGGAGACCCAGTACTTC.

The table lists this clonotype with a few counts. One end of the junction is discordant with germline, which a read error may explain. V gene TRBV3-1 combines with J gene TRBJ2-2; 7 bases match TRBD2. The CDR3 sequence is 17 residues long. Germline V gene sequence: CDR1 LGHDT, CDR2 YNNKEL (reference sequence). The CDR3 coding sequence is TGTGCCAGCAGCCAAGATTACGGGACTAAGAACACCGGGGAGCGGTTTTTT. It is translated as CASSQDYGTKNTGERFF.

This chain links TRBV4-2 with TRBJ2-7; D is ambiguous. The V and J ends lost 5 bases and 3 bases respectively, with 11 bases between them. The CDR3 length is 13 residues. Germline lookup yields CDR1 LGHNA and CDR2 YNFKEQ. The CDR3 sequence is CASSFPLFYEQYF. The CDR3 DNA is TGTGCCAGCAGCTTCCCCCTTTTCTACGAGCAGTACTTC.

This clonotype came up a few times. V usage is TRBV20-1 and J usage is TRBJ2-5; 7 nucleotides align to TRBD1. Germline trimming cut 5 bases from V and 1 base from J; bases unmatched to any gene: 10. This CDR3 region has 15 residues. The germline CDR1 and CDR2 sequences are DFQATT and SNEGSKA (reference sequence). The CDR3 nucleotides are TGCAGTGCTCCTAACAGGGGCCTCCTCCAAGAGACCCAGTACTTC. Protein product: CSAPNRGLLQETQYF.

This chain joins TRBV5-1 and TRBJ1-2; D gene uncertain. V lost 0 bases and J lost 5, with 14 bases in between. This CDR3 is built from 15 residues. Germline V gene sequence: CDR1 SGHRS, CDR2 YFSETQ. CDR3 bases: TGCGCCAGCAGCTTGGCCTTAGCGTCGGAGTATGGCTACACCTTC. This gives the protein CASSLALASEYGYTF. Full variable domain (missing parts from reference TRBV5-1 and TRBJ1-2): KAGVTQTPRYLIKTRGQQVTLSCSPISGHRSVSWYQQTPGQGLQFLFEYFSETQRNKGNFPGRFSGRQFSNSRSEMNVSTLELGDSALYLCASSLALASEYGYTFGSGTRLTVV.

The rearrangement joins TRBV6-5 to TRBJ2-1; D is possibly TRBD1 (5 bases). Germline V gene data show CDR1 as MNHEY and CDR2 as SVGAGI. The CDR3 has 14 amino acids. Trimming cost V 8 bases and J 3 bases, with 14 bases left between them. CDR3 bases: TGTGCCAGCTTGCAGGGAATCGGCTACAATGAGCAGTTCTTC. Translation: CASLQGIGYNEQFF.

Note on this clonotype: This may be a read error: a much more frequent sequence differs by one nucleotide. V and J are TRBV5-5 and TRBJ2-5; 7 nucleotides align to TRBD2. The CDR3 is made up of 17 amino acids. Germline trimming cut 4 bases from V and 1 base from J; bases unmatched to any gene: 13. Per the germline V gene, CDR1 is SGHKS and CDR2 is YYEKEE (reference sequence). The CDR3 here is CASSPICSSGSQETQYF. The CDR3, as DNA: TGTGCCAGCAGCCCCATCTGCTCTAGCGGCTCCCAAGAGACCCAGTACTTC.

The chain is built from TRBV29-1 and TRBJ1-5, with a weak D call TRBD1 (6 bases). V lost 6 bases and J lost 2, with 11 bases in between. Germline-derived CDR1 and CDR2 are SQVTM and ANQGSEA. CDR3 length equals 13 residues. CDR3 nucleotides: TGCAGCGTCCAGGGGTCCGGCAATCAGCCCCAGCATTTT. This encodes CSVQGSGNQPQHF.

This clonotype was counted between two and nine times. The J gene is TRBJ1-5, the V gene TRBV9, with TRBD1 as a possible D gene (5 bases). The CDR3 is 15 residues long. V was clipped by 4 bases and J by 6 bases, with 17 bases between them. Germline CDR1 reads SGDLS; CDR2 reads YYNGEE. The CDR3 coding sequence is TGTGCCAGCAGCACTCACCAGGGTAACGGTCAGCCCCAGCATTTT. Translating gives CASSTHQGNGQPQHF.

This clonotype appeared a few times. The rearrangement uses TRBV5-4 and TRBJ2-5; D might be TRBD2 (6 bases). In germline, CDR1 is SGHNT, CDR2 YYREEE (reference sequence). The CDR3 covers 14 residues. V shed 4 bases and J shed 4 bases, with 14 bases lying between them. The CDR3 spells CASSPTGLRETQYF. The DNA for the CDR3 is TGTGCCAGCAGCCCGACGGGACTCCGAGAGACCCAGTACTTC.

This clonotype was found a few times. The V gene is TRBV10-3, the J gene TRBJ2-4; possible D gene TRBD1, 6 bases. The DNA end lines up better with TRBJ2-7; the J call may be wrong. CDR1 is ENHRY and CDR2 is SYGVKD in the germline V gene. The CDR3 contains 14 residues. CDR3 residues: CAISDNRVEYEQYF. For the CDR3, the DNA is TGTGCCATCAGTGATAACAGGGTCGAATACGAGCAGTACTTC.

The chain recombines TRBV18 with TRBJ2-3, with 13 positions matching TRBD2. Germline V CDR1 and CDR2: KGHSH, LQKENI. With 2 bases clipped from V and 3 bases from J, the junction kept 5 bases outside the gene matches. The CDR3 has 17 residues. The CDR3 nucleotides read TGTGCCAGCTCACCAGAGGGACTAGCGGGAAGTACAGATACGCAGTATTTT. Amino acid sequence: CASSPEGLAGSTDTQYF.